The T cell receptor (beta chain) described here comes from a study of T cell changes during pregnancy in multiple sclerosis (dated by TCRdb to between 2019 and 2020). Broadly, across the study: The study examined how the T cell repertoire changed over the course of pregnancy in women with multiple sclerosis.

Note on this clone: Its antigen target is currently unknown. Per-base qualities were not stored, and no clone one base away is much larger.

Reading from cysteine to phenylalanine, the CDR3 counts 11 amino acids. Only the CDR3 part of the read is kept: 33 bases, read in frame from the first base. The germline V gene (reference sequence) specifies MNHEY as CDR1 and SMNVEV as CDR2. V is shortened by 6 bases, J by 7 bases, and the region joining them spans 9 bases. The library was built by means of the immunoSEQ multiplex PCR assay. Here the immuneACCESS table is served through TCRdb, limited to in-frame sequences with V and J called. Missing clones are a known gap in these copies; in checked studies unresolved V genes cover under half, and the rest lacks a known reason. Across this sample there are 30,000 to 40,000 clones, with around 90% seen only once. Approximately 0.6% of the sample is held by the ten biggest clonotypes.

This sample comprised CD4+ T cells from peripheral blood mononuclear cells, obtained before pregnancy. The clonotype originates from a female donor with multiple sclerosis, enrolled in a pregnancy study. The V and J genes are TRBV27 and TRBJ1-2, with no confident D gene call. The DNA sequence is TGTGCCAGCAGGGCCCGGGGTGGCTACACCTTC. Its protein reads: CASRARGGYTF.